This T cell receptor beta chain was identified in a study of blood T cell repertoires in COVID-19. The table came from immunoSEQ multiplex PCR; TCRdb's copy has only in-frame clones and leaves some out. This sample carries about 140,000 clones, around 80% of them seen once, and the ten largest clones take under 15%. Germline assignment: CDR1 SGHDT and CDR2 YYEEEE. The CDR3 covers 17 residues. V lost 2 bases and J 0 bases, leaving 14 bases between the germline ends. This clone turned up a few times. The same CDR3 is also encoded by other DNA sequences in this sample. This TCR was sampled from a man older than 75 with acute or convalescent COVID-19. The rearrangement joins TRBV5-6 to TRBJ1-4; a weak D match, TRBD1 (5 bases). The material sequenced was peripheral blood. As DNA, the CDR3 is TGTGCCAGCAGCTTAAGGCAGGGCCACTCAACTAATGAAAAACTGTTTTTT. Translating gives CASSLRQGHSTNEKLFF. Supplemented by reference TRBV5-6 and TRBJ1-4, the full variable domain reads DAGVTQSPTHLIKTRGQQVTLRCSPKSGHDTVSWYQQALGQGPQFIFQYYEEEERQRGNFPDRFSGHQFPNYSSELNVNALLLGDSALYLCASSLRQGHSTNEKLFFGSGTQLSVL.